A selection of T cell receptor beta chains follows, all from one sample in a study of shared clonotypes between healthy human individuals. The method was immunoSEQ multiplex PCR; TCRdb's version includes in-frame clones alone and lacks a portion of them. Among about 2.4 million clones listed, roughly 93% were seen once. Sequencing input: naive CD4+ T cells from PBMCs. All receptors derive from a man younger than 30 in good health. Some clones in this sample may be carry-over from other donors' samples. Each CDR3 is given with its conserved first and last residue. The D gene is left open where the match is weak. Clone sizes are given selectively: once, few, many, or a class where the clone is expanded.

d_gene: .
abundance: .
j_gene: TRBJ2-5
v_gene: TRBV7-2
CDR3aa: CASSFGLGETQYF
CDR3nt: TGTGCCAGCAGCTTCGGACTCGGCGAGACCCAGTACTTC

d_gene: .
abundance: .
j_gene: TRBJ2-3
v_gene: TRBV5-1
CDR3aa: CASSPSPSRADTQYF
CDR3nt: TGCGCCAGCAGCCCGAGTCCGAGTAGGGCAGATACGCAGTATTTT

d_gene: .
abundance: .
j_gene: TRBJ2-3
v_gene: TRBV19
CDR3aa: CASSMLNTDTQYF
CDR3nt: TGTGCCAGTAGTATGCTTAACACAGATACGCAGTATTTT

d_gene: .
abundance: .
j_gene: TRBJ2-1
v_gene: TRBV9
CDR3aa: CASSSHGSSYNEQFF
CDR3nt: TGTGCCAGCAGCTCCCATGGGAGCTCCTACAATGAGCAGTTCTTC

d_gene: .
abundance: .
j_gene: TRBJ2-1
v_gene: TRBV5-5
CDR3aa: CASSLAPANSYNEQFF
CDR3nt: TGTGCCAGCAGCTTGGCGCCGGCGAACTCCTACAATGAGCAGTTCTTC

d_gene: TRBD2
abundance: .
j_gene: TRBJ2-7
v_gene: TRBV7-2
CDR3aa: CASSTRTGLATYEQYF
CDR3nt: TGTGCCAGCAGCACGCGGACCGGACTAGCTACTTACGAGCAGTACTTC

d_gene: .
abundance: .
j_gene: TRBJ2-7
v_gene: TRBV5-1
CDR3aa: CASSLANIQGGEQYF
CDR3nt: TGCGCCAGCAGCTTGGCAAATATACAGGGAGGAGAGCAGTACTTC

d_gene: .
abundance: .
j_gene: TRBJ1-5
v_gene: TRBV5-1
CDR3aa: CASSLDGLNQPQHF
CDR3nt: TGCGCCAGCAGCTTAGACGGGTTAAATCAGCCCCAGCATTTT

d_gene: .
abundance: .
j_gene: TRBJ1-4
v_gene: TRBV7-9
CDR3aa: CASSLGDRLNEKLFF
CDR3nt: TGTGCCAGCAGCTTAGGAGACAGGCTAAATGAAAAACTGTTTTTT

d_gene: TRBD1
abundance: once
j_gene: TRBJ2-7
v_gene: TRBV19
CDR3aa: CASSVAGQGYEQYF
CDR3nt: TGTGCCAGTAGTGTCGCGGGACAGGGTTACGAGCAGTACTTC

d_gene: TRBD1
abundance: .
j_gene: TRBJ1-4
v_gene: TRBV7-9
CDR3aa: CASSPVGTGGEKLFF
CDR3nt: TGTGCCAGCAGCCCCGTGGGGACAGGGGGCGAAAAACTGTTTTTT

d_gene: .
abundance: .
j_gene: TRBJ2-5
v_gene: TRBV5-4
CDR3aa: CASSLRGSGETQYF
CDR3nt: TGTGCCAGCAGCTTACGGGGGAGTGGGGAGACCCAGTACTTC

d_gene: .
abundance: few
j_gene: TRBJ1-2
v_gene: TRBV2
CDR3aa: CASSERGNYGYTF
CDR3nt: TGTGCCAGCAGTGAACGCGGTAACTATGGCTACACCTTC

d_gene: TRBD2
abundance: .
j_gene: TRBJ2-7
v_gene: TRBV7-2
CDR3aa: CASSSGTSALQYF
CDR3nt: TGTGCCAGCAGCTCCGGGACTAGCGCTCTGCAGTACTTC

d_gene: .
abundance: .
j_gene: TRBJ1-2
v_gene: TRBV5-1
CDR3aa: CASSLEGIAGYGYTF
CDR3nt: TGCGCCAGCAGCTTGGAGGGGATTGCTGGCTATGGCTACACCTTC

d_gene: .
abundance: few
j_gene: TRBJ1-2
v_gene: TRBV7-2
CDR3aa: CASSLALYGYTF
CDR3nt: TGTGCCAGCAGCTTAGCGTTGTATGGCTACACCTTC

d_gene: TRBD1
abundance: .
j_gene: TRBJ1-5
v_gene: TRBV6-6
CDR3aa: CASLYRGNNGQPQHF
CDR3nt: TGTGCCAGCCTCTACAGGGGTAATAATGGACAGCCCCAGCATTTT

d_gene: .
abundance: .
j_gene: TRBJ1-4
v_gene: TRBV21-1
CDR3aa: CASSTPFERTGETNEKLFF
CDR3nt: TGTGCCAGCAGCACGCCGTTTGAAAGAACAGGGGAAACTAATGAAAAACTGTTTTTT

d_gene: .
abundance: .
j_gene: TRBJ2-5
v_gene: TRBV7-2
CDR3aa: CASSRQFQETQYF
CDR3nt: TGTGCCAGCAGCCGACAGTTCCAAGAGACCCAGTACTTC

d_gene: .
abundance: few
j_gene: TRBJ2-7
v_gene: TRBV2
CDR3aa: CASSDNEQYF
CDR3nt: TGTGCCAGCAGTGATAACGAGCAGTACTTC

d_gene: .
abundance: .
j_gene: TRBJ1-1
v_gene: TRBV28
CDR3aa: CASEHSRREAFF
CDR3nt: TGTGCCAGCGAGCATTCTCGAAGGGAAGCTTTCTTT

d_gene: TRBD2
abundance: .
j_gene: TRBJ2-7
v_gene: TRBV5-1
CDR3aa: CASSSDSAGGEQYF
CDR3nt: TGCGCCAGCAGCTCGGACAGCGCGGGGGGCGAGCAGTACTTC

d_gene: .
abundance: .
j_gene: TRBJ2-7
v_gene: TRBV6-5
CDR3aa: CASSTPSRYEQYF
CDR3nt: TGTGCCAGCAGTACTCCTAGCAGATACGAGCAGTACTTC

d_gene: TRBD1
abundance: .
j_gene: TRBJ2-1
v_gene: TRBV9
CDR3aa: CASSSGTGKNEQFF
CDR3nt: TGTGCCAGCAGCTCCGGGACAGGGAAGAATGAGCAGTTCTTC

d_gene: .
abundance: .
j_gene: TRBJ2-7
v_gene: TRBV7-2
CDR3aa: CASSKAPRIEQYF
CDR3nt: TGTGCCAGCAGCAAGGCCCCACGTATCGAGCAGTACTTC

d_gene: .
abundance: .
j_gene: TRBJ2-1
v_gene: TRBV7-2
CDR3aa: CASSPRYNEQFF
CDR3nt: TGTGCCAGCAGCCCACGGTACAATGAGCAGTTCTTC

d_gene: .
abundance: .
j_gene: TRBJ1-5
v_gene: TRBV7-9
CDR3aa: CASSPSSGHSNQPQHF
CDR3nt: TGTGCCAGCAGCCCTTCTTCTGGGCATAGCAATCAGCCCCAGCATTTT

d_gene: .
abundance: .
j_gene: TRBJ1-1
v_gene: TRBV5-6
CDR3aa: CASSLGRNTEAFF
CDR3nt: TGTGCCAGCAGCTTAGGTCGGAACACTGAAGCTTTCTTT

d_gene: TRBD1
abundance: .
j_gene: TRBJ1-3
v_gene: TRBV7-9
CDR3aa: CASSTMTGGTGNTIYF
CDR3nt: TGTGCCAGCAGCACGATGACAGGGGGCACTGGAAACACCATATATTTT

d_gene: TRBD2
abundance: .
j_gene: TRBJ2-1
v_gene: TRBV18
CDR3aa: CASSPVLAGQQFF
CDR3nt: TGTGCCAGCTCACCAGTATTAGCGGGACAGCAGTTCTTC

d_gene: .
abundance: .
j_gene: TRBJ2-7
v_gene: TRBV6-5
CDR3aa: CASSYYSGSSYEQYF
CDR3nt: TGTGCCAGCAGTTACTATTCCGGGAGCTCCTACGAGCAGTACTTC

d_gene: TRBD1
abundance: .
j_gene: TRBJ2-7
v_gene: TRBV5-4
CDR3aa: CASSLSRTGRVEQYF
CDR3nt: TGTGCCAGCAGCCTTTCTCGGACAGGGAGAGTCGAGCAGTACTTC

d_gene: .
abundance: .
j_gene: TRBJ2-2
v_gene: TRBV2
CDR3aa: CASSSGLKNTGELFF
CDR3nt: TGTGCCAGCAGTAGCGGACTTAAGAACACCGGGGAGCTGTTTTTT

d_gene: TRBD2
abundance: .
j_gene: TRBJ2-1
v_gene: TRBV9
CDR3aa: CASSYGTSSYNEQFF
CDR3nt: TGTGCCAGCAGTTACGGGACTAGCAGCTACAATGAGCAGTTCTTC

d_gene: .
abundance: .
j_gene: TRBJ2-3
v_gene: TRBV14
CDR3aa: CASSQGRPRFTDTQYF
CDR3nt: TGTGCCAGCAGCCAAGGAAGGCCGAGATTCACAGATACGCAGTATTTT

d_gene: .
abundance: .
j_gene: TRBJ1-2
v_gene: TRBV5-1
CDR3aa: CASSLSGLNGYTF
CDR3nt: TGCGCCAGCAGCTTGTCCGGACTGAACGGCTACACCTTC

d_gene: TRBD1
abundance: .
j_gene: TRBJ2-5
v_gene: TRBV5-1
CDR3aa: CASSLGPGTGVQETQYF
CDR3nt: TGCGCCAGCAGCTTGGGCCCCGGGACAGGGGTGCAAGAGACCCAGTACTTC

d_gene: TRBD2
abundance: .
j_gene: TRBJ2-7
v_gene: TRBV29-1
CDR3aa: CSGSYGTSGSDEQYF
CDR3nt: TGCAGCGGTAGTTATGGGACTAGCGGGAGCGACGAGCAGTACTTC

d_gene: .
abundance: .
j_gene: TRBJ1-1
v_gene: TRBV5-1
CDR3aa: CASSLGFGVNTEAFF
CDR3nt: TGCGCCAGCAGCTTGGGTTTCGGGGTGAACACTGAAGCTTTCTTT

d_gene: .
abundance: .
j_gene: TRBJ1-4
v_gene: TRBV14
CDR3aa: CASSQDLSGANEKLFF
CDR3nt: TGTGCCAGCAGCCAAGACCTCTCGGGAGCTAATGAAAAACTGTTTTTT

d_gene: .
abundance: once
j_gene: TRBJ2-7
v_gene: TRBV7-9
CDR3aa: CASSFVRAHEQYF
CDR3nt: TGTGCCAGCAGCTTTGTCAGGGCCCACGAGCAGTACTTC

d_gene: .
abundance: .
j_gene: TRBJ1-2
v_gene: TRBV4-1
CDR3aa: CASSRTENYGYTF
CDR3nt: TGCGCCAGCAGCCGGACAGAGAACTATGGCTACACCTTC

d_gene: .
abundance: .
j_gene: TRBJ2-2
v_gene: TRBV5-1
CDR3aa: CASSLGSQTGELFF
CDR3nt: TGCGCCAGCAGCTTGGGGAGCCAGACCGGGGAGCTGTTTTTT

d_gene: .
abundance: .
j_gene: TRBJ2-7
v_gene: TRBV5-1
CDR3aa: CASSSQGPEQYF
CDR3nt: TGCGCCAGCAGCTCTCAAGGACCTGAGCAGTACTTC

d_gene: TRBD1
abundance: .
j_gene: TRBJ2-3
v_gene: TRBV29-1
CDR3aa: CSEQGAGDTDTQYF
CDR3nt: TGCAGCGAACAGGGGGCCGGAGACACAGATACGCAGTATTTT

d_gene: TRBD2
abundance: once
j_gene: TRBJ2-2
v_gene: TRBV2
CDR3aa: CASGLLAGVGTGELFF
CDR3nt: TGTGCCAGCGGTCTACTAGCGGGAGTAGGCACCGGGGAGCTGTTTTTT

d_gene: .
abundance: .
j_gene: TRBJ2-1
v_gene: TRBV7-2
CDR3aa: CASRIQGNEQFF
CDR3nt: TGTGCCAGCAGGATTCAAGGGAATGAGCAGTTCTTC

d_gene: TRBD1
abundance: .
j_gene: TRBJ1-2
v_gene: TRBV19
CDR3aa: CASTRDRRYGYTF
CDR3nt: TGTGCCAGTACCCGGGACAGAAGGTATGGCTACACCTTC

d_gene: TRBD1
abundance: .
j_gene: TRBJ1-1
v_gene: TRBV5-6
CDR3aa: CASSRQGAVTEAFF
CDR3nt: TGTGCCAGCAGCCGTCAGGGGGCGGTAACTGAAGCTTTCTTT

d_gene: .
abundance: .
j_gene: TRBJ1-2
v_gene: TRBV4-1
CDR3aa: CASSHPRGGSNYGYTF
CDR3nt: TGCGCCAGCAGCCACCCACGGGGAGGTAGTAACTATGGCTACACCTTC